This entry is about one T cell receptor (beta chain). This clonotype was seen more than once but under ten times. Its antigen target is currently unknown. The sample holds no much larger clone one base away, and base qualities are not on file. Germline trimming: 7 bases from V, 4 bases from J; junction bases outside gene matches: 8. The CDR3 contains 15 residues, cysteine and phenylalanine counted. Only the CDR3 DNA stays, 45 bases, in frame from base 1. The time point label, as the study defines it: before preoperative PTX-NDP chemotherapy. Before surgery, patients were given paclitaxel-nedaplatin as preoperative chemotherapy. This entry belongs to a study of esophageal squamous cell carcinoma under preoperative chemotherapy listed by TCRdb under 2018. The study in broad terms: In the study, TCR repertoires were profiled in both peripheral blood T cells and tumor-infiltrating lymphocytes. The effects of paclitaxel-nedaplatin chemotherapy on T-cell receptor repertoires in patients with esophageal squamous cell carcinoma were assessed. A few patients with primary esophageal squamous cell carcinoma were included in the cohort. Repertoires from samples obtained before paclitaxel-nedaplatin therapy were compared with repertoires from samples obtained after paclitaxel-nedaplatin therapy. General conclusions and limits of the study: Post-treatment tumor-infiltrating lymphocytes appeared partly derived from peripheral T cells migrating into the tumor, not solely from local clonal changes. A small cohort was used, with only a few patients with esophageal squamous cell carcinoma being analyzed. After chemotherapy, peripheral T cells showed a significant rise in TCR diversity, whereas tumor-infiltrating lymphocytes did not. Clonotype frequencies shifted immediately and substantially under paclitaxel-nedaplatin therapy, and abundant clones were more likely to contract than to amplify.

The library was prepared using PCR. TCRdb records HiSeq X Ten as the sequencer. TCR repertoires were characterized by high-throughput sequencing. TCRdb trimmed the raw reads at Q25, called clones with MiXCR and kept productive beta chains. For every CDR3 protein sequence, its rows merge into one entry that carries the most common genes and DNA. This sample gives around 12,000 distinct CDR3 sequences in total; around 50% of them show up just once. The ten largest clones take up approximately 15% of the sample. This specimen was acquired from a patient given preoperative chemotherapy. The TCR originated in a human donor with esophageal squamous cell carcinoma. The donor label of this sample is uncertain. Rearrangement joined TRBV12-3 or TRBV12-4 to TRBJ1-5; 9 nucleotides in the junction match TRBD1. The DNA sequence is given as TGTGCCAGCACCATAAATGGACAGGGGAATCAGCCCCAGCATTTT. This is translated as CASTINGQGNQPQHF.